What follows are 3 T cell receptor beta chains derived from one specimen sequenced in a study of cytomegalovirus exposure and HLA in healthy donors. The PCR made use of 60 Vbeta and 13 Jbeta primers. Sequencing was performed with immunoSEQ multiplex PCR; in TCRdb, only in-frame clones are kept and a portion is missing. The profile shows 150,000 to 200,000 clones, 70% to 90% of them singletons. The sequenced sample was PBMCs. These receptors were collected from a man aged 18 to 35 in good health and CMV-seropositive.

A few counts support this clone. The rearrangement links TRBV6-6 to TRBJ1-4, with a tentative D call TRBD1 (5 bases). CDR1 MNHNY and CDR2 SVGAGI come from the germline V gene (reference sequence). With 0 bases removed from V and 7 bases from J, the gap between germline ends came to 15 bases. CDR3 size: 16 residues. The CDR3 loop reads CASSYSTPRVGEKLFF. The CDR3 DNA sequence: TGTGCCAGCAGTTACTCGACCCCCAGGGTGGGTGAAAAACTGTTTTTT.

The chain recombines TRBV9 with TRBJ2-5; perhaps TRBD1 as D (6 bases). V was clipped by 0 bases and J by 1 base, with 10 bases between them. In germline, CDR1 is SGDLS, CDR2 YYNGEE. The CDR3 totals 15 residues. CDR3 nucleotides: TGTGCCAGCAGCGTAGGCGCAGGGGTCCAAGAGACCCAGTACTTC. It yields the protein CASSVGAGVQETQYF. The full variable domain, its missing parts supplied by reference TRBV9 and TRBJ2-5, is DSGVTQTPKHLITATGQRVTLRCSPRSGDLSVYWYQQSLDQGLQFLIQYYNGEERAKGNILERFSAQQFPDLHSELNLSSLELGDSALYFCASSVGAGVQETQYFGPGTRLLVL.

This chain links TRBV18 with TRBJ2-1; D may be TRBD2 (7 bases). V was shortened by 2 bases and J by 7 bases, with 18 bases between the two germline ends. This CDR3 is 16 amino acids long. Germline values: CDR1 KGHSH, CDR2 LQKENI. DNA of the CDR3: TGTGCCAGCTCACCAACCCCGGGGGGCCCGGGGAATGAGCAGTTCTTC. Protein: CASSPTPGGPGNEQFF.